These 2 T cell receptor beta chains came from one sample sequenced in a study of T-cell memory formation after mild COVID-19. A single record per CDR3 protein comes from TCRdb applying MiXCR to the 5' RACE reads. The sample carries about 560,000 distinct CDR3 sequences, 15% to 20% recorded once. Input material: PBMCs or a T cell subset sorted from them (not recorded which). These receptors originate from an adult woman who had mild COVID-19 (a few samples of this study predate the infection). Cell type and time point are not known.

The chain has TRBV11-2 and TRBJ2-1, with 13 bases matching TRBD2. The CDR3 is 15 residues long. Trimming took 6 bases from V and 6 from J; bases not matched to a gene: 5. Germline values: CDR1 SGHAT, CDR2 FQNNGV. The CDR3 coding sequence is TGTGCCAGCAGACCAACTAGCGGGAGGGCCAATGAGCAGTTCTTC. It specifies CASRPTSGRANEQFF. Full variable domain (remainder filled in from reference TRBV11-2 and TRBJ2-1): EAGVAQSPRYKIIEKRQSVAFWCNPISGHATLYWYQQILGQGPKLLIQFQNNGVVDDSQLPKDRFSAERLKGVDSTLKIQPAKLEDSAVYLCASRPTSGRANEQFFGPGTRLTVL.

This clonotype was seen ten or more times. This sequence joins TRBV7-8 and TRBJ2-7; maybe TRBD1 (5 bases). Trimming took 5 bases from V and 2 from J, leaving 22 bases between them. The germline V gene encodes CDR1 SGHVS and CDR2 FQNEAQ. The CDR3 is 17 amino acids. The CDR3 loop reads CASSPQDMVGYTYEQYF. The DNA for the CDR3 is TGTGCCAGCAGCCCACAGGATATGGTGGGTTATACCTACGAGCAGTACTTC.